This entry features one T cell receptor beta chain sequence. Its target is not known. The data were obtained in a study of long-term antiretroviral therapy in people with HIV. V trimming: 5 bases; J trimming: 2 bases; junction bases outside the gene matches: 5. CDR1 and CDR2 (germline): SGHAT, FQDESV (reference sequence). This CDR3 has 14 residues. Study results and limitations: Pre-ART expanded clones dominated the repertoire at every time point.

Samples were assayed with immunoSEQ v3.0 at survey level. The data were produced by immunoSEQ multiplex PCR, yet TCRdb's version contains in-frame clones alone and is incomplete. The table has 17,000 or so clones, around 77% seen once. At minimum, one pre-ART and two post-ART PBMC samples were obtained from each donor. Each HIV-infected participant was given treatment in the United States. The rearrangement joins TRBV11-1 to TRBJ2-5, with 7 bases aligning to TRBD1. The source material was unsorted PBMCs, sampled less than 2.2 years before starting antiretroviral therapy. This receptor was identified in a man between 25 and 39 years old with HIV. Here the CDR3 reads CASSHRDSQETQYF. CDR3 nucleotides: TGTGCCAGCAGCCACAGGGACAGTCAAGAGACCCAGTACTTC.